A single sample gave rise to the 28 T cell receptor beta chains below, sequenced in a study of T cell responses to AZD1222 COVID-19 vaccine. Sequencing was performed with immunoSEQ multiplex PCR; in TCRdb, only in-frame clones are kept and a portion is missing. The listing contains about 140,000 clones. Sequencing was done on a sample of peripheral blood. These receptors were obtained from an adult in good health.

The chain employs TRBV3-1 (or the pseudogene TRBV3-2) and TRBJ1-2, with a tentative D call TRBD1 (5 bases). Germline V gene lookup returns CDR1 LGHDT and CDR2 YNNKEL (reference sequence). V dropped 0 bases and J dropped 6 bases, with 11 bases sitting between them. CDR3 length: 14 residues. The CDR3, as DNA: TGTGCCAGCAGCCAAGAGATGGGGGGGGATGGCTACACCTTC. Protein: CASSQEMGGDGYTF.

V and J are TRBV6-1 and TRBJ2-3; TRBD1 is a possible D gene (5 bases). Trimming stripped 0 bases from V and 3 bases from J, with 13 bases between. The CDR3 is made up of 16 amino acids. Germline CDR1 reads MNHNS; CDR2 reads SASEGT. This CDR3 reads CASSEALGLGTDTQYF. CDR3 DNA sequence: TGTGCCAGCAGTGAAGCATTGGGGCTGGGGACAGATACGCAGTATTTT.

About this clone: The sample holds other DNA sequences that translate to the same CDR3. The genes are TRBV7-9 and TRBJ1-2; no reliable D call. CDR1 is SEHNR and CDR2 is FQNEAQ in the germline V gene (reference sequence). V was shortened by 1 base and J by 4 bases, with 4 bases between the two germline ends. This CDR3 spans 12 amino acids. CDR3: CASSLGSYGYTF. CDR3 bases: TGTGCCAGCAGCTTAGGGTCCTATGGCTACACCTTC.

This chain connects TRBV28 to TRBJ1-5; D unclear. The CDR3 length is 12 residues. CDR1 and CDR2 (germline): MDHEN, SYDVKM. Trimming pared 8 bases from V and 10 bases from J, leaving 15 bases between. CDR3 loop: CASRVPVGPQHF. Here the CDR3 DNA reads TGTGCCAGCCGTGTGCCCGTGGGACCCCAGCATTTT. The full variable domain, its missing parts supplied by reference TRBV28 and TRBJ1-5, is DVKVTQSSRYLVKRTGEKVFLECVQDMDHENMFWYRQDPGLGLRLIYFSYDVKMKEKGDIPEGYSVSREKKERFSLILESASTNQTSMYLCASRVPVGPQHFGDGTRLSIL.

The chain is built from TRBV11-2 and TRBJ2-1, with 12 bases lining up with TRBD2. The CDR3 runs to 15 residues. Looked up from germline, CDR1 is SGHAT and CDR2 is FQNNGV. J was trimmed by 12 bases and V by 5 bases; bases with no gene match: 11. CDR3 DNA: TGTGCCAGCAGCACTTTGGTACTAGCGGGGGGTTCGCAGTTCTTC. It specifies CASSTLVLAGGSQFF.

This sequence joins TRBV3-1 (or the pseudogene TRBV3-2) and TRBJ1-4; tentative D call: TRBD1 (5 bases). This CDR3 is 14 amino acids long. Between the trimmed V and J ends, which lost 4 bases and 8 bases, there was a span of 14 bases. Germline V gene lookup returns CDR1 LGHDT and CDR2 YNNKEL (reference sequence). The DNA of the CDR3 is TGTGCCAGCAGCCTGCCAGGGATGGACGAAAAACTGTTTTTT. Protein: CASSLPGMDEKLFF.

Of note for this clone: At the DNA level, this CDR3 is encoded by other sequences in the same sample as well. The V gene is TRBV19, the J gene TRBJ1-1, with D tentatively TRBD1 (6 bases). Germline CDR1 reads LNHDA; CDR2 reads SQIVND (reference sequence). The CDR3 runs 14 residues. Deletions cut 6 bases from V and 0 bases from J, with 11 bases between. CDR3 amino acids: CASRKQGMNTEAFF. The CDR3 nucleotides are TGTGCCAGTAGGAAACAGGGTATGAACACTGAAGCTTTCTTT.

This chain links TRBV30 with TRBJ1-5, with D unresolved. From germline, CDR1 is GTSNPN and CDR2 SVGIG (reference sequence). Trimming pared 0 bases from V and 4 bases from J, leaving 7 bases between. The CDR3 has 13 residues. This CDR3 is CAWSVGRNQPQHF. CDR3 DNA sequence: TGTGCCTGGAGTGTAGGGCGGAATCAGCCCCAGCATTTT.

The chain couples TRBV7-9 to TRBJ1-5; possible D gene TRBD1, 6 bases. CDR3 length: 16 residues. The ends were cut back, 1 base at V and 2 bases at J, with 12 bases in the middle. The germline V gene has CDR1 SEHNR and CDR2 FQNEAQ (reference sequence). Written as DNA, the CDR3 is TGTGCCAGCAGCTTAGTAACGTCAGGGGGCAATCAGCCCCAGCATTTT. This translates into CASSLVTSGGNQPQHF.

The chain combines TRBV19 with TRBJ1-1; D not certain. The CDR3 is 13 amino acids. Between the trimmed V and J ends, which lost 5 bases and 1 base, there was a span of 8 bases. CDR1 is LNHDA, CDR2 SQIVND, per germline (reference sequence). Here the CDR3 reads CASSSQTNTEAFF. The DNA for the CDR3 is TGTGCCAGTAGTTCTCAAACGAACACTGAAGCTTTCTTT.

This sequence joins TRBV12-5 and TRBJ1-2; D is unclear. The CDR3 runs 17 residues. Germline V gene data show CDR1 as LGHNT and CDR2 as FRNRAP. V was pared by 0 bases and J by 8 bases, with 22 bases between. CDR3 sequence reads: CASGLVLYKGGVFGYTF. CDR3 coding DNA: TGTGCTAGTGGTTTGGTACTCTATAAGGGTGGGGTTTTCGGCTACACCTTC. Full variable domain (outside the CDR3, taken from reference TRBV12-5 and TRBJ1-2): DARVTQTPRHKVTEMGQEVTMRCQPILGHNTVFWYRQTMMQGLELLAYFRNRAPLDDSGMPKDRFSAEMPDATLATLKIQPSEPRDSAVYFCASGLVLYKGGVFGYTFGSGTRLTVV.

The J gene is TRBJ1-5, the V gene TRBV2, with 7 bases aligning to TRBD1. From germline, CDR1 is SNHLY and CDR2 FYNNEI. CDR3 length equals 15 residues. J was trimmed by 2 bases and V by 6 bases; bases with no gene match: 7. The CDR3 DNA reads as TGTGCCAGCAGCGCAGACAGGGTAGGCAATCAGCCCCAGCATTTT. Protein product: CASSADRVGNQPQHF.

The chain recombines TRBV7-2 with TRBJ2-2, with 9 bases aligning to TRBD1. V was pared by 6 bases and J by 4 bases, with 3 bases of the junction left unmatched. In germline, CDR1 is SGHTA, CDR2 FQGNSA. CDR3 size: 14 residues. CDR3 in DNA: TGTGCCAGCAGTCCGGGACAGGGCACCGGGGAGCTGTTTTTT. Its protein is CASSPGQGTGELFF.

CDR3 residues: CASRDHGGTNEKLFF. DNA for the CDR3: TGTGCCAGCAGGGACCACGGTGGAACTAATGAAAAACTGTTTTTT. The chain links TRBV27 to TRBJ1-4; D uncertain. The V gene's germline CDR1 is MNHEY and CDR2 SMNVEV (reference sequence). Trimming took 6 bases from V and 1 from J, leaving 12 bases between them. The CDR3 totals 15 residues.

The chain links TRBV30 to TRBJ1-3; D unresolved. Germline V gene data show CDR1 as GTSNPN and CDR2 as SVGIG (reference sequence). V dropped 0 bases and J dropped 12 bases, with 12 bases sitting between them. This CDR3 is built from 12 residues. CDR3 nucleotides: TGTGCCTGGAGTGTTTTGGGCCTCCACATATATTTT. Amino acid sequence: CAWSVLGLHIYF.

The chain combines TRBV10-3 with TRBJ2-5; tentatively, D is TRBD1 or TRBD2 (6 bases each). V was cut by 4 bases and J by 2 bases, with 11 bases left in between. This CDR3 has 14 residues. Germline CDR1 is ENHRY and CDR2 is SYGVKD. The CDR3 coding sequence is TGTGCCATCAGTGGGGGGGCGGGTCAAGAGACCCAGTACTTC. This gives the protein CAISGGAGQETQYF.

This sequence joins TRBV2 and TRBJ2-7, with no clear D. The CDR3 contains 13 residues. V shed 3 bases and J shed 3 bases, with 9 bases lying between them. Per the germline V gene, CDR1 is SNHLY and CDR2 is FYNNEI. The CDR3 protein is CASSDGGFYEQYF. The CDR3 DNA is TGTGCCAGCAGTGACGGTGGTTTCTACGAGCAGTACTTC.

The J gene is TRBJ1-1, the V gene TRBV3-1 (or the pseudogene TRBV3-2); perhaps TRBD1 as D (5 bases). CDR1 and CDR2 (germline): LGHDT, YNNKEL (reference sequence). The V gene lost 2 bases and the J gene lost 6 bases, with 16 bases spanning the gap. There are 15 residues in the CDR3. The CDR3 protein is CASSQWGGLNAEAFF. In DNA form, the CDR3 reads TGTGCCAGCAGCCAATGGGGGGGACTTAACGCTGAAGCTTTCTTT.

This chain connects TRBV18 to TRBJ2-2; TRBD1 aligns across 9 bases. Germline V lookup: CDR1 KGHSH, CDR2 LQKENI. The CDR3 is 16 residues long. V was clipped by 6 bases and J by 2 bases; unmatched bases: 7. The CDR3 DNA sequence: TGTGCCAGCTCTAAACAGGGGGCACCTAACACCGGGGAGCTGTTTTTT. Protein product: CASSKQGAPNTGELFF.

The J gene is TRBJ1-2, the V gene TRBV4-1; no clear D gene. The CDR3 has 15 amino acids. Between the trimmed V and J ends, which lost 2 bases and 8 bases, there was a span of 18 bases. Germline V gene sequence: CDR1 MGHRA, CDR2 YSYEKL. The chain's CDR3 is CASSQLKNQGMGYTF. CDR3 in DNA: TGCGCCAGCAGCCAACTAAAGAACCAAGGGATGGGCTACACCTTC.

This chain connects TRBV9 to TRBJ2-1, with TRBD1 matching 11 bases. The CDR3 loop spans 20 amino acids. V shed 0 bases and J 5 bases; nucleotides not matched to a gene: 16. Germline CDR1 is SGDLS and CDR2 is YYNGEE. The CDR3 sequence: CASSVAKSGTGGFYDNEQFF. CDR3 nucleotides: TGTGCCAGCAGCGTAGCCAAATCGGGGACAGGGGGGTTTTATGACAATGAGCAGTTCTTC. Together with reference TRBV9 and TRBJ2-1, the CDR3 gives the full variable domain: DSGVTQTPKHLITATGQRVTLRCSPRSGDLSVYWYQQSLDQGLQFLIQYYNGEERAKGNILERFSAQQFPDLHSELNLSSLELGDSALYFCASSVAKSGTGGFYDNEQFFGPGTRLTVL.

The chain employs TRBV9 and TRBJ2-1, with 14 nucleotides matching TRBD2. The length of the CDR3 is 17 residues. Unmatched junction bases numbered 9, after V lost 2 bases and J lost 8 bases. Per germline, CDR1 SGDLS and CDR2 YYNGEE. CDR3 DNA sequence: TGTGCCAGCAGCGTCGCCCCGACTAGCGGGGGGGCTTATGAGCAGTTCTTC. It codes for CASSVAPTSGGAYEQFF. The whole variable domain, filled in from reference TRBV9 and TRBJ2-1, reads DSGVTQTPKHLITATGQRVTLRCSPRSGDLSVYWYQQSLDQGLQFLIQYYNGEERAKGNILERFSAQQFPDLHSELNLSSLELGDSALYFCASSVAPTSGGAYEQFFGPGTRLTVL.

The CDR3 is CASSYGGSLGWAFF. CDR3 DNA: TGTGCCAGCAGTTACGGGGGTTCCCTCGGATGGGCTTTCTTT. The rearrangement uses TRBV6-2 or TRBV6-3 and TRBJ1-1, with D perhaps TRBD1 (5 bases). Trimming removed 2 bases at V and 11 bases at J, with 18 bases between. The CDR3 runs to 14 residues. Looked up from germline, CDR1 is MNHEY and CDR2 is SVGEGT.

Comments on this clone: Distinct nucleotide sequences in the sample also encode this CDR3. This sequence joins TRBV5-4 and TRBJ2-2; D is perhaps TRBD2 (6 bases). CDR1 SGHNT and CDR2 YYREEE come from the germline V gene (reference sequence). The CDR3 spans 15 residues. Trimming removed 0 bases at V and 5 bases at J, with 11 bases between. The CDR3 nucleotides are TGTGCCAGCAGCTTGGAATTAGCGGAGACCGGGGAGCTGTTTTTT. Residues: CASSLELAETGELFF.

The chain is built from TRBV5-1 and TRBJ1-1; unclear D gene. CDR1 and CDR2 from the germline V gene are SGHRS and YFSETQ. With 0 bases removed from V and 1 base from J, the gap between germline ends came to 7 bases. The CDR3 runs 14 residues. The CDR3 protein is CASSLGGANTEAFF. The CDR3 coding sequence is TGCGCCAGCAGCTTGGGGGGAGCGAACACTGAAGCTTTCTTT.

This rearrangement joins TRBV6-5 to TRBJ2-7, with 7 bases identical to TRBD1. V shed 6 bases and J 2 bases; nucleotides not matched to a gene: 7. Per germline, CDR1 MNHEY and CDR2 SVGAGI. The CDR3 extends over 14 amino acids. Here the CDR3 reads CASSEGAGTYEQYF. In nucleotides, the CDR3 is TGTGCCAGCAGCGAGGGGGCAGGGACCTACGAGCAGTACTTC.

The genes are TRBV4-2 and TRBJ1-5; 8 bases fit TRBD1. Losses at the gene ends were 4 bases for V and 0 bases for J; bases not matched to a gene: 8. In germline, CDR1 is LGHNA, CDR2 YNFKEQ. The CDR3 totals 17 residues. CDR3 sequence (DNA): TGTGCCAGCAGCCTCGGGACAGGCCCCTATAGCAATCAGCCCCAGCATTTT. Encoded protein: CASSLGTGPYSNQPQHF.

CDR3: CASSPGPEKLFF. The CDR3 region has the DNA TGTGCCAGCTCACCAGGCCCGGAAAAACTGTTTTTT. The J gene is TRBJ1-4, the V gene TRBV18; D not resolved. V dropped 2 bases and J dropped 8 bases, with 6 bases sitting between them. The CDR3 consists of 12 residues. CDR1 and CDR2 (germline): KGHSH, LQKENI. Based on the CDR3 plus reference TRBV18 and TRBJ1-4, the full variable domain is NAGVMQNPRHLVRRRGQEARLRCSPMKGHSHVYWYRQLPEEGLKFMVYLQKENIIDESGMPKERFSAEFPKEGPSILRIQQVVRGDSAAYFCASSPGPEKLFFGSGTQLSVL.